Following are 29 T cell receptor beta chains from one sample sequenced in a study of Ad26.COV2.S vaccination and SARS-CoV-2 variants. Indicated treatment: roughly 20 received Ad26.COV2.S at low or high dose, single or two shots; about 5 received placebo; per-sample allocation not given. Samples came from day 63 after the first vaccine or placebo injection. Sequencing used immunoSEQ multiplex PCR; TCRdb keeps in-frame clones, though not all of them. The table includes some 400,000 clones, roughly 90% detected once. This material consisted of peripheral blood, taken in a trial of Ad26.COV2.S vaccine versus placebo. The source is a person aged 18-60 years who received the Ad26.COV2.S COVID-19 vaccine or a placebo.

This chain connects TRBV7-3 to TRBJ2-6, with D unresolved. The CDR3 loop spans 14 amino acids. CDR1 is SGHTA, CDR2 FQGTGA, per germline. The V and J ends lost 4 bases and 0 bases respectively, with 4 bases between them. CDR3 nucleotide sequence: TGTGCCAGCAGCTCCCTCTCTGGGGCCAACGTCCTGACTTTC. This sequence encodes CASSSLSGANVLTF.

The chain carries TRBV28 and TRBJ2-3, with TRBD2 identical over 11 bases. This CDR3 is 18 amino acids long. Germline trimming cut 2 bases from V and 0 bases from J; bases unmatched to any gene: 7. CDR1 MDHEN and CDR2 SYDVKM come from the germline V gene. DNA of the CDR3: TGTGCCAGCAGTTTAAGGGGGCGACTAGCGGGGAGCACAGATACGCAGTATTTT. Residues: CASSLRGRLAGSTDTQYF.

As DNA, the CDR3 is TGTGCCAGCAGCTTAGGGGCAGTCTCCTACGAGCAGTACTTC. Translated, it gives CASSLGAVSYEQYF. The rearrangement joins TRBV7-6 to TRBJ2-7; D remains unclear. The CDR3 loop spans 14 amino acids. Trimming stripped 1 base from V and 0 bases from J, with 7 bases between. Germline values: CDR1 SGHVS, CDR2 FNYEAQ.

This chain uses TRBV3-1 (or the pseudogene TRBV3-2) with TRBJ2-1, with 8 bases fitting TRBD2. The V and J ends lost 1 base and 2 bases, in that order; junction bases with no gene match: 7. This CDR3 comprises 17 residues. CDR1 is LGHDT and CDR2 is YNNKEL in the germline V gene (reference sequence). CDR3 sequence reads: CASSQVAGGGAYNEQFF. In DNA form, the CDR3 reads TGTGCCAGCAGCCAAGTGGCCGGGGGGGGTGCCTACAATGAGCAGTTCTTC.

Here the CDR3 reads CASSLMTEEQFF. The CDR3 DNA reads as TGTGCCAGCAGCTTAATGACAGAGGAGCAGTTCTTC. This rearrangement joins TRBV7-2 to TRBJ2-1; a weak D match, TRBD1 (5 bases). Deletions cut 2 bases from V and 10 bases from J, with 9 bases between. The CDR3 contains 12 residues. Germline V gene data show CDR1 as SGHTA and CDR2 as FQGNSA.

This clone was counted only a few times. The CDR3 nucleotides read TGTGCCAGCAGCCAAACTAGCGGGAGTGCTGGGGCCAACGTCCTGACTTTC. It is translated as CASSQTSGSAGANVLTF. The chain recombines TRBV4-2 with TRBJ2-6; 11 positions agree with TRBD2. V dropped 2 bases and J dropped 2; count of bases not matched to a gene: 2. The V gene's germline CDR1 is LGHNA and CDR2 YNFKEQ. The CDR3 has 17 amino acids.

CDR3 nucleotides: TGCGCCAGCAGCCGGGACCTTACTGGGGGGACGGGGCAGTACTTC. Translating gives CASSRDLTGGTGQYF. The rearrangement joins TRBV5-1 to TRBJ2-7; D possibly corresponds to TRBD2 (6 bases). The CDR3 sequence is 15 residues long. Trimming cost V 4 bases and J 9 bases, with 23 bases left between them. Germline CDR1 is SGHRS and CDR2 is YFSETQ.

The CDR3 DNA is TGTGCCAGCAGCTTAAACTTCCCCGGAGAGAACACTGAAGCTTTCTTT. Its protein product is CASSLNFPGENTEAFF. V gene TRBV7-8 combines with J gene TRBJ1-1; D gene ambiguous. Looked up from germline, CDR1 is SGHVS and CDR2 is FQNEAQ. This CDR3 spans 16 amino acids. V was cut by 2 bases and J by 1 base, with 14 bases left in between.

This rearrangement joins TRBV28 to TRBJ1-3; TRBD1 might be the D (5 bases). The CDR3 loop spans 14 amino acids. Germline V gene sequence: CDR1 MDHEN, CDR2 SYDVKM. V shed 7 bases and J shed 1 base, with 11 bases lying between them. The CDR3 bases are TGTGCCAGCAATGGGGCGGGATCTGGAAACACCATATATTTT. It encodes CASNGAGSGNTIYF. Using reference TRBV28 and TRBJ1-3 for the parts outside the CDR3, the full variable domain is DVKVTQSSRYLVKRTGEKVFLECVQDMDHENMFWYRQDPGLGLRLIYFSYDVKMKEKGDIPEGYSVSREKKERFSLILESASTNQTSMYLCASNGAGSGNTIYFGEGSWLTVV.

The chain links TRBV21-1 to TRBJ2-7; TRBD1, the D gene given by the table, was not confirmed from the DNA. TRBV21-1 is designated a pseudogene. This CDR3 is built from 14 residues. CDR3 protein: CASSKGASSYEQYF. The CDR3 bases are TGTGCCAGCAGTAAGGGGGCTAGCTCCTACGAGCAGTACTTC.

The chain couples TRBV28 to TRBJ1-4; D uncertain. Trimming pared 7 bases from V and 6 bases from J, leaving 12 bases between. CDR1 is MDHEN, CDR2 SYDVKM, per germline. The CDR3 covers 13 residues. The CDR3 region is CASMGQIDEKLFF. The CDR3 coding sequence is TGTGCCAGCATGGGTCAGATCGATGAAAAACTGTTTTTT.

This clone is a singleton in its sample. This chain links TRBV19 with TRBJ1-1; the D is unclear. CDR1 and CDR2 from the germline V gene are LNHDA and SQIVND (reference sequence). V was shortened by 0 bases and J by 1 base, with 6 bases between the two germline ends. This CDR3 is 14 amino acids long. The CDR3 coding sequence is TGTGCCAGTAGTATAGATGGCCAGAACACTGAAGCTTTCTTT. It translates to CASSIDGQNTEAFF.

The chain joins TRBV7-3 to TRBJ2-1, with D possibly being TRBD1 (5 bases). From germline, CDR1 is SGHTA and CDR2 FQGTGA. Trimming stripped 4 bases from V and 4 bases from J, with 14 bases between. CDR3 length: 15 amino acids. CDR3 loop: CASSWGRGPYNEQFF. CDR3 nucleotide sequence: TGTGCCAGCAGCTGGGGAAGGGGCCCATACAATGAGCAGTTCTTC.

The J gene is TRBJ1-6, the V gene TRBV6-5; D gene ambiguous. Deletions cut 0 bases from V and 9 bases from J, with 15 bases between. This CDR3 region has 16 residues. Germline CDR1 and CDR2: MNHEY and SVGAGI. CDR3 protein: CASSYSRFDRSSPLHF. As DNA, the CDR3 is TGTGCCAGCAGTTACTCGAGGTTCGATCGGAGTTCACCCCTCCACTTT.

V is TRBV6-5 and J is TRBJ1-2, with unresolved D. Germline CDR1 is MNHEY and CDR2 is SVGAGI. Trimming removed 0 bases at V and 6 bases at J, with 11 bases between. This CDR3 contains 14 residues. CDR3 coding DNA: TGTGCCAGCAGTTACTCGAAGGATAAGGATGGCTACACCTTC. This gives the protein CASSYSKDKDGYTF.

The CDR3 is CASSQDRASYEQYF. CDR3 sequence (DNA): TGTGCCAGCAGCCAGGACAGGGCGTCCTACGAGCAGTACTTC. The chain links TRBV11-2 to TRBJ2-7; 8 bases line up with TRBD1. V lost 5 bases to trimming and J lost 1 base; unmatched junction nucleotides: 4. The length of the CDR3 is 14 residues. The germline CDR1 and CDR2 sequences are SGHAT and FQNNGV.

CDR3 sequence: CSVEDAARGLAGAKNIQYF. The CDR3 bases are TGCAGCGTTGAAGATGCGGCCCGAGGGCTAGCGGGAGCCAAAAACATTCAGTACTTC. The rearrangement uses TRBV29-1 and TRBJ2-4; TRBD2 matches 8 bases. Germline CDR1 reads SQVTM; CDR2 reads ANQGSEA. This CDR3 is built from 19 residues. After removal of 0 bases from V and 0 bases from J, the junction contained 13 bases not matched to a gene.

The chain recombines TRBV19 with TRBJ2-5; D not resolved. The germline V gene encodes CDR1 LNHDA and CDR2 SQIVND (reference sequence). The CDR3 loop spans 14 amino acids. V was cut by 4 bases and J by 7 bases, with 16 bases left in between. CDR3 region: CASSTDQVRGTQYF. The CDR3 DNA reads TGTGCCAGTAGTACCGATCAGGTACGAGGGACCCAGTACTTC.

This clone turned up a few times. The rearrangement links TRBV6-5 to TRBJ2-7; 8 bases line up with TRBD1. V gave up 7 bases and J gave up 5 bases; unmatched junction bases: 13. Germline-derived CDR1 and CDR2 are MNHEY and SVGAGI. This CDR3 has 15 residues. The CDR3 sequence: CASNKGETGANEQYF. The CDR3 DNA reads TGTGCCAGCAACAAAGGGGAGACAGGGGCCAACGAGCAGTACTTC.

V gene TRBV5-1 combines with J gene TRBJ2-7; the D gene is possibly TRBD2 (5 bases). The V gene's germline CDR1 is SGHRS and CDR2 YFSETQ. Trimming shortened V by 3 bases and J by 6 bases, and 16 bases separated the two germline ends. The CDR3 is 14 amino acids. The CDR3: CASSSGSLRGEQYF. The CDR3 DNA reads as TGCGCCAGCAGCTCGGGGTCCCTCCGGGGCGAGCAGTACTTC. Based on the CDR3 plus reference TRBV5-1 and TRBJ2-7, the full variable domain is KAGVTQTPRYLIKTRGQQVTLSCSPISGHRSVSWYQQTPGQGLQFLFEYFSETQRNKGNFPGRFSGRQFSNSRSEMNVSTLELGDSALYLCASSSGSLRGEQYFGPGTRLTVT.

The chain recombines TRBV2 with TRBJ2-3; tentatively, D is TRBD1 (6 bases). CDR1 and CDR2 (germline): SNHLY, FYNNEI. Trimming stripped 0 bases from V and 15 bases from J, with 16 bases between. This CDR3 contains 13 residues. CDR3 nucleotide sequence: TGTGCCAGCAGTGAAGCGCCGGTCGCCAGGGGATATTTT. Translation gives CASSEAPVARGYF.

The sample holds one count of this clone. The chain couples TRBV7-9 to TRBJ2-1; 10 bases agree with TRBD2. Germline CDR1 reads SEHNR; CDR2 reads FQNEAQ (reference sequence). The CDR3 contains 17 residues. J was trimmed by 4 bases and V by 5 bases; bases with no gene match: 11. The CDR3 nucleotides read TGTGCCAGCAGCGCGCCTAGCGGGAGCCAACTTTACAATGAGCAGTTCTTC. Protein: CASSAPSGSQLYNEQFF.

The chain's CDR3 is CASSRDFYGYTF. CDR3 DNA sequence: TGTGCCAGCAGTCGGGATTTCTACGGCTACACCTTC. V gene TRBV6-5 combines with J gene TRBJ1-2; D not certain. This CDR3 contains 12 residues. V lost 5 bases and J 8 bases, leaving 12 bases between the germline ends. Germline V gene sequence: CDR1 MNHEY, CDR2 SVGAGI.

The rearrangement links TRBV4-1 to TRBJ2-5; 8 bases map to TRBD1. The CDR3 is 17 amino acids. Germline values: CDR1 MGHRA, CDR2 YSYEKL. The V and J ends lost 1 base and 5 bases, in that order; junction bases with no gene match: 12. The CDR3 nucleotides read TGCGCCAGCAGCCAAGGGTCTTCAGGGGGCTCAACGGAGACCCAGTACTTC. It yields the protein CASSQGSSGGSTETQYF.

V gene TRBV5-1 combines with J gene TRBJ2-1, with 9 nucleotides matching TRBD1. The germline CDR1 and CDR2 sequences are SGHRS and YFSETQ. Trimming at V came to 1 base and at J to 7 bases, leaving 3 bases not matched to a gene. The CDR3 extends over 14 amino acids. DNA for the CDR3: TGCGCCAGCAGCTTGCGGACAGGGGCGAATGAGCAGTTCTTC. Amino acid sequence: CASSLRTGANEQFF.

The CDR3 DNA is TGTGCCAGCAGCTTAGCACGAGCGGGAGGGTGGAATGAGCAGTTCTTC. It translates to CASSLARAGGWNEQFF. The rearrangement joins TRBV7-6 to TRBJ2-1; 10 positions agree with TRBD2. Germline CDR1 and CDR2: SGHVS and FNYEAQ. V lost 0 bases to trimming and J lost 7 bases; unmatched junction nucleotides: 6. The CDR3 sequence is 16 residues long.

The chain links TRBV23-1 to TRBJ1-6; possibly TRBD1 for D (5 bases). TRBV23-1 is given ORF status, its function remaining uncertain. This CDR3 region has 15 residues. V lost 0 bases to trimming and J lost 6 bases, with 9 bases between them. CDR3 sequence reads: CASSQSAGGNSPLHF. CDR3 coding DNA: TGCGCCAGCAGTCAATCGGCGGGGGGTAATTCACCCCTCCACTTT.

The chain employs TRBV28 and TRBJ1-2; D is unresolved. Germline CDR1 reads MDHEN; CDR2 reads SYDVKM. V was cut by 5 bases and J by 4 bases, with 32 bases left in between. The CDR3 is made up of 20 amino acids. CDR3 amino acids: CASSLVAFPNHSIRGYGYTF. The CDR3 nucleotides are TGTGCCAGCAGTCTTGTCGCGTTTCCCAATCATAGTATTCGCGGCTATGGCTACACCTTC.

The chain joins TRBV28 to TRBJ2-2; D is unclear. Trimming removed 3 bases from V and 3 bases from J, with 2 bases in between. CDR1 is MDHEN and CDR2 is SYDVKM in the germline V gene. CDR3 length: 12 amino acids. The CDR3 DNA sequence: TGTGCCAGCAGTTTCTACACCGGGGAGCTGTTTTTT. It codes for CASSFYTGELFF.